The 12 T cell receptor beta chains below were found in one sample sequenced in a study of blood T cells in healthy people across ages. Through a sample-barcoded 5' primer and a J-beta primer mix, a second PCR was run for about 6 to 11 cycles. TCRdb re-called the 5' RACE reads with MiXCR, one entry per CDR3 protein. The sample shows some 690,000 distinct CDR3 sequences, about a fifth of them seen only once. The sample consisted of blood. The receptors stem from an older man in good health.

The chain combines TRBV12-3 or TRBV12-4 with TRBJ1-6; a weak D match, TRBD1 (5 bases). V lost 9 bases to trimming and J lost 10 bases, with 16 bases between them. The CDR3 covers 13 residues. The chain's CDR3 is CASTVGAGSPLHF. DNA for the CDR3: TGTGCCAGTACGGTAGGGGCTGGCTCACCCCTCCACTTT.

A remark on this clonotype: One end of the junction varies from germline; a read error may be responsible. The chain is built from TRBV12-3 or TRBV12-4 and TRBJ2-3, with 7 nucleotides matching TRBD2. CDR3 size: 15 residues. CDR3 loop: CASRRTRGKTDAQYF. The DNA for the CDR3 is TGTGCCAGCAGACGGACTAGAGGGAAGACAGATGCGCAGTATTTT.

This chain links TRBV7-7 with TRBJ2-1; D unclear. This CDR3 comprises 13 residues. CDR1 and CDR2 from the germline V gene are SSHAT and FNYEAQ (reference sequence). Trimming took 1 base from V and 9 from J, leaving 10 bases between them. The CDR3 loop reads CASSLDGFGEQFF. The CDR3 DNA reads as TGTGCCAGCAGCTTAGATGGGTTTGGTGAGCAGTTCTTC.

The chain links TRBV5-5 to TRBJ2-3, with 10 bases that match TRBD2. The CDR3 length is 14 residues. Germline CDR1 SGHKS, CDR2 YYEKEE (reference sequence). The ends lost 5 bases at V and 2 bases at J; junction bases unmatched: 2. The CDR3 region is CASRLAGNTDTQYF. CDR3 in DNA: TGTGCCAGCAGACTAGCGGGAAACACAGATACGCAGTATTTT.

This clonotype was observed a few times. The chain is built from TRBV20-1 and TRBJ2-5; perhaps TRBD2 as D (7 bases). Gene TRBJ2-1 matches the end of the DNA better, so the J call may be wrong. The CDR3 length is 15 residues. Germline V gene data show CDR1 as DFQATT and CDR2 as SNEGSKA (reference sequence). The CDR3 loop is CSARGQGGGHYEQFF. Written as DNA, the CDR3 is TGCAGTGCTAGGGGGCAAGGGGGGGGGCATTATGAGCAGTTCTTC.

The rearrangement joins TRBV7-9 to TRBJ2-3; tentative D call: TRBD1 (5 bases). The CDR3 is 13 residues long. The germline V gene has CDR1 SEHNR and CDR2 FQNEAQ (reference sequence). V dropped 11 bases and J dropped 4 bases, with 16 bases sitting between them. CDR3 DNA sequence: TGTGCCCGCACGGGCAGGGATTCAGATACGCAGTATTTT. This encodes CARTGRDSDTQYF.

This chain uses TRBV29-1 with TRBJ2-5; TRBD1 is a possible D gene (5 bases). Trimming took 3 bases from V and 2 from J, leaving 13 bases between them. The CDR3 is 14 residues long. CDR1 is SQVTM and CDR2 is ANQGSEA in the germline V gene. The CDR3 DNA is TGCAGCGTTGACACTCAGGGTTGGCAAGAGACCCAGTACTTC. Translation: CSVDTQGWQETQYF.

CDR3: CASSFRTGGMNTEAFF. The CDR3 coding sequence is TGCGCCAGCAGCTTTAGAACAGGGGGCATGAACACTGAAGCTTTCTTT. The chain is built from TRBV5-1 and TRBJ1-1, with 9 bases that match TRBD1. After removal of 2 bases from V and 0 bases from J, the junction contained 5 bases not matched to a gene. The CDR3 is 16 residues long. From germline, CDR1 is SGHRS and CDR2 YFSETQ.

This clonotype turned up a few times. This chain joins TRBV7-9 and TRBJ2-3; weak D call: TRBD2 (6 bases). This CDR3 has 14 residues. CDR1 SEHNR and CDR2 FQNEAQ come from the germline V gene (reference sequence). V was shortened by 6 bases and J by 2 bases, with 12 bases between the two germline ends. In nucleotides, the CDR3 is TGTGCCAGCAGTCGGGCGGGACCCACAGATACGCAGTATTTT. Its protein is CASSRAGPTDTQYF.

This rearrangement joins TRBV20-1 to TRBJ1-3; TRBD1 matches at 9 bases. Germline assignment: CDR1 DFQATT and CDR2 SNEGSKA (reference sequence). V was pared by 0 bases and J by 1 base, with 7 bases of the junction left unmatched. This CDR3 spans 17 amino acids. CDR3 sequence reads: CSARDFTGTGSGNTIYF. CDR3 in DNA: TGCAGTGCTAGAGATTTTACAGGGACAGGGTCTGGAAACACCATATATTTT.

The V call is TRBV5-1, the J call TRBJ1-1; no clear D gene. CDR1 and CDR2 from the germline V gene are SGHRS and YFSETQ. The germline V and J ends were trimmed by 6 bases and 2 bases, with 14 bases remaining between them. The CDR3 contains 14 residues. The CDR3 loop is CASTTYGENTEAFF. Written as DNA, the CDR3 is TGCGCCAGCACCACCTATGGGGAAAACACTGAAGCTTTCTTT. The whole variable domain, remainder taken from reference TRBV5-1 and TRBJ1-1, is KAGVTQTPRYLIKTRGQQVTLSCSPISGHRSVSWYQQTPGQGLQFLFEYFSETQRNKGNFPGRFSGRQFSNSRSEMNVSTLELGDSALYLCASTTYGENTEAFFGQGTRLTVV.

Points on this clonotype: The junction and the germline gene differ at one end; a read error may be behind it. This rearrangement joins TRBV29-1 to TRBJ1-2; 7 bases are shared with TRBD1. The CDR3 has 13 amino acids. CDR1 is SQVTM and CDR2 is ANQGSEA in the germline V gene. The CDR3: CSAGRQGNYGHTF. CDR3 coding DNA: TGCAGCGCCGGGAGACAGGGTAACTATGGCCACACCTTC.